These 16 T cell receptor beta chains were sequenced from one sample in a study of OX40 agonist ivuxolimab in advanced cancers. Sequencing was performed with immunoSEQ multiplex PCR; in TCRdb, only in-frame clones are kept and a portion is missing. The data hold approximately 91,000 clones, with 86% observed a single time. The starting material was CD4+ or CD8+ T cells sorted from blood, obtained in a trial of the OX40 agonist ivuxolimab. The source is an adult with an advanced solid tumor such as melanoma, head and neck, liver or kidney cancer.

The chain links TRBV7-9 to TRBJ1-3; D is undetermined. Between the trimmed V and J ends, which lost 1 base and 7 bases, there was a span of 5 bases. Germline loops: CDR1 SEHNR, CDR2 FQNEAQ (reference sequence). There are 12 residues in the CDR3. CDR3 nucleotides: TGTGCCAGCAGCTTAGATAGGAACACCATATATTTT. It encodes CASSLDRNTIYF.

CDR3 in amino acids: CASSRRGDNTGELFF. The CDR3 coding sequence is TGTGCCAGCAGCCGCAGGGGCGACAACACCGGGGAGCTGTTTTTT. The chain joins TRBV5-4 to TRBJ2-2, with a possible D match to TRBD1 (6 bases). The length of the CDR3 is 15 residues. V dropped 4 bases and J dropped 2 bases, with 12 bases sitting between them. CDR1 and CDR2 (germline): SGHNT, YYREEE (reference sequence).

To note about this clone: At one of its ends the junction is not consistent with the germline gene, which may arise from a read error. The genes are TRBV19 and TRBJ1-4; 9 bases match TRBD1. In germline, CDR1 is LNHDA, CDR2 SQIVND (reference sequence). The CDR3 covers 18 residues. The CDR3 here is CASSGSSTRTGDNEKLFF. CDR3 sequence (DNA): TGTGCCAGTAGTGGATCTTCAACTCGGACAGGGGATAATGAGAAACTGTTTTTT.

The sample holds one count of this clone. The chain couples TRBV14 to TRBJ1-3; the match to TRBD1 covers 7 bases. Unmatched junction bases numbered 1, after V lost 2 bases and J lost 3 bases. The CDR3 runs to 14 residues. Germline V gene lookup returns CDR1 SGHDN and CDR2 FVKESK. CDR3 in amino acids: CASSQNRGGNTIYF. The CDR3 bases are TGTGCCAGCAGCCAAAACAGGGGTGGAAACACCATATATTTT.

The rearrangement uses TRBV19 and TRBJ2-1, with 10 bases that match TRBD2. Germline V gene lookup returns CDR1 LNHDA and CDR2 SQIVND (reference sequence). The V segment lost 3 bases and the J segment 0 bases; nucleotides outside the gene matches: 2. The CDR3 has 16 residues. In DNA form, the CDR3 reads TGTGCCAGTAGTATGACTAGCGGGTTCTCCTACAATGAGCAGTTCTTC. This codes for CASSMTSGFSYNEQFF.

This CDR3 is CASSPLVSGGAPYTGELFF. Written as DNA, the CDR3 is TGTGCCAGCAGTCCCCTAGTGAGCGGGGGGGCCCCTTACACCGGGGAGCTGTTTTTT. The chain is built from TRBV28 and TRBJ2-2; the match to TRBD2 covers 10 bases. After removal of 5 bases from V and 3 bases from J, the junction contained 15 bases not matched to a gene. The CDR3 totals 19 residues. Germline CDR1 and CDR2: MDHEN and SYDVKM.

The chain has TRBV6-6 and TRBJ1-2; D unclear. The CDR3 runs 13 residues. V lost 8 bases and J 14 bases, leaving 24 bases between the germline ends. From germline, CDR1 is MNHNY and CDR2 SVGAGI (reference sequence). In DNA form, the CDR3 reads TGTGCCAGCCGGCAAGAGATAGTCGGGATGTTTACCTTC. This gives the protein CASRQEIVGMFTF.

The V and J genes are TRBV5-4 and TRBJ2-5; TRBD1 is a possible D gene (7 bases). This CDR3 has 15 residues. The germline V and J ends were trimmed by 0 bases and 2 bases, with 11 bases remaining between them. The germline V gene encodes CDR1 SGHNT and CDR2 YYREEE (reference sequence). The CDR3 DNA reads TGTGCCAGCAGCTTGGGACAGGGAGGTCAAGAGACCCAGTACTTC. Its protein product is CASSLGQGGQETQYF.

This rearrangement joins TRBV10-2 to TRBJ2-7; TRBD2 agrees at 7 bases. The ends lost 7 bases at V and 3 bases at J; junction bases unmatched: 18. This CDR3 comprises 17 residues. CDR1 WSHSY and CDR2 SAAADI come from the germline V gene. The CDR3 spells CASTHLRRGSSYYEQYF. CDR3 sequence (DNA): TGCGCCAGCACCCACCTTCGGCGGGGGTCCTCCTACTACGAGCAGTACTTC.

The V and J genes are TRBV5-1 and TRBJ1-5; no clear D. Trimming pared 3 bases from V and 6 bases from J, leaving 13 bases between. The CDR3 is 14 amino acids. Germline CDR1 and CDR2: SGHRS and YFSETQ. DNA of the CDR3: TGCGCCAGCAGCTATGACGAAGGTGGTCAGCCCCAGCATTTT. Translating gives CASSYDEGGQPQHF.

V gene TRBV6-5 combines with J gene TRBJ2-1; a possible D gene is TRBD2 (6 bases). The CDR3 has 11 residues. Germline lookup yields CDR1 MNHEY and CDR2 SVGAGI. The V and J ends lost 8 bases and 9 bases respectively, with 11 bases between them. The CDR3 reads CASGGFVEQFF. DNA of the CDR3: TGTGCCAGCGGGGGGTTCGTTGAGCAGTTCTTC.

The J gene is TRBJ1-6, the V gene TRBV19, with D maybe TRBD1 (5 bases). V dropped 6 bases and J dropped 6 bases, with 15 bases sitting between them. CDR1 and CDR2 (germline): LNHDA, SQIVND (reference sequence). This CDR3 has 15 amino acids. The chain's CDR3 is CASSEDMWGNSPLHF. The CDR3 bases are TGTGCCAGTAGCGAGGACATGTGGGGTAATTCACCCCTCCACTTT.

This clone turned up a few times. This chain connects TRBV9 to TRBJ1-1; D is unresolved. The CDR3 spans 13 residues. V dropped 0 bases and J dropped 6 bases, with 9 bases sitting between them. Germline CDR1 SGDLS, CDR2 YYNGEE. In DNA, the CDR3 is TGTGCCAGCAGCGTAGAGGGTCGAGCTGAAGCTTTCTTT. Residues: CASSVEGRAEAFF.

The rearrangement joins TRBV7-2 to TRBJ2-7; no definite D call. V was trimmed by 2 bases and J by 5 bases, leaving 13 bases between them. Germline CDR1 and CDR2: SGHTA and FQGNSA. This CDR3 spans 14 amino acids. The DNA of the CDR3 is TGTGCCAGCAGCTTAAGTCGAAACCGAGACGAGCAGTACTTC. Its translation: CASSLSRNRDEQYF.

The V and J genes are TRBV5-1 and TRBJ1-1; maybe TRBD1 (6 bases). CDR1 and CDR2 from the germline V gene are SGHRS and YFSETQ. Trimming took 2 bases from V and 4 from J, leaving 12 bases between them. This CDR3 has 14 amino acids. This chain's CDR3 is CASSFGGQATEAFF. CDR3 sequence (DNA): TGCGCCAGCAGCTTTGGGGGGCAGGCCACTGAAGCTTTCTTT.

This clone turned up a few times. The genes are TRBV9 and TRBJ1-6; no firm D call. CDR1 and CDR2 (germline): SGDLS, YYNGEE. CDR3 length: 15 residues. V lost 4 bases to trimming and J lost 7 bases, with 15 bases between them. The DNA for the CDR3 is TGTGCCAGCAGCTCGGGTGGCTTCGGGAATTCACCCCTCCACTTT. This translates into CASSSGGFGNSPLHF.